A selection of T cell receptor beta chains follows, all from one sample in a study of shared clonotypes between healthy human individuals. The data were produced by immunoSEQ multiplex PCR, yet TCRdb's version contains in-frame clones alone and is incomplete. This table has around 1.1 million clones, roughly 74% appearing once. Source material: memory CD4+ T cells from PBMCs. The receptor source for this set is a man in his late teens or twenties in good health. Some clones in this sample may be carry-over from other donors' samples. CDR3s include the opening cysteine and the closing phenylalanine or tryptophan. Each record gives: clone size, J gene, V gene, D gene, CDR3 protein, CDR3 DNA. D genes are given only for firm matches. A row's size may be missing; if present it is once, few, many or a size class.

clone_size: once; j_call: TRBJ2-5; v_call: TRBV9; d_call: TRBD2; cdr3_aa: CASSVSGSYGETQYF; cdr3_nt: TGTGCCAGCAGCGTTAGCGGGAGTTATGGGGAGACCCAGTACTTC
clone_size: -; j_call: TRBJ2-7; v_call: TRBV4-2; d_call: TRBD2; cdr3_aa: CASSQDSLTSGRIYEQYF; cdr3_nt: TGTGCCAGCAGCCAAGATTCCTTGACTAGCGGGAGGATCTACGAGCAGTACTTC
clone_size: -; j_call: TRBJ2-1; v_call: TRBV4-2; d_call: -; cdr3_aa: CASSQRGRSSYNEQFF; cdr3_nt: TGTGCCAGCAGCCAACGGGGACGGAGCTCCTACAATGAGCAGTTCTTC
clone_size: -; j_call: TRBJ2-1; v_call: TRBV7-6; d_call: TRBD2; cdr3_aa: CASSRMQPSGVQFF; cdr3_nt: TGTGCCAGCAGCCGTATGCAGCCTAGCGGAGTGCAGTTCTTC
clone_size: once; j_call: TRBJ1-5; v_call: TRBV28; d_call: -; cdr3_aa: CASSLKRGGQPQHF; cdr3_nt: TGTGCCAGCAGTTTAAAGAGGGGAGGTCAGCCCCAGCATTTT
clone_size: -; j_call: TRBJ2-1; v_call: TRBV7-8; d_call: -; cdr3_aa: CASSPLQLGEQFF; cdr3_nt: TGTGCCAGCAGCCCCCTGCAGCTCGGTGAGCAGTTCTTC
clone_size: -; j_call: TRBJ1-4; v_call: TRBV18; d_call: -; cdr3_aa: CASSPPAGEKLFF; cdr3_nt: TGTGCCAGCTCACCACCGGCAGGGGAAAAACTGTTTTTT
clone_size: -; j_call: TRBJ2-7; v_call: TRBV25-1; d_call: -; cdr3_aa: CASGSWEVRGQPYEQYF; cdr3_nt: TGTGCCAGCGGATCTTGGGAGGTCCGGGGACAGCCCTACGAGCAGTACTTC
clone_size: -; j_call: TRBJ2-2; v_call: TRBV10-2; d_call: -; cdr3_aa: CASSAQGNTGELFF; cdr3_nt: TGCGCCAGCAGTGCCCAGGGCAACACCGGGGAGCTGTTTTTT
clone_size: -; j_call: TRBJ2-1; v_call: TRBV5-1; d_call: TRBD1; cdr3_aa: CASSLRGQGLLSEQFF; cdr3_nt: TGCGCCAGCAGCTTGAGGGGACAGGGTCTACTCTCTGAGCAGTTCTTC
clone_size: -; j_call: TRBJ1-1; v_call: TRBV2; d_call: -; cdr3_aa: CARDLRGNTEAFF; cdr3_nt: TGTGCCAGGGACCTGAGGGGAAACACTGAAGCTTTCTTT
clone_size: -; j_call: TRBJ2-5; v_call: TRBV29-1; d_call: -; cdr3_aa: CSVVEYGETQYF; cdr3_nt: TGCAGCGTTGTAGAGTACGGGGAGACCCAGTACTTC
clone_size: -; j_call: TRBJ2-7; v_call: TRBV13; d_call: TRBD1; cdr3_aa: CASSTRTGTYEQYF; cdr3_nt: TGTGCCAGCAGCACTCGGACAGGGACCTACGAGCAGTACTTC
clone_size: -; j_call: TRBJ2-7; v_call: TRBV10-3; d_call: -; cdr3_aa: CAISELREYEQYF; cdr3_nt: TGTGCCATCAGTGAGTTGCGTGAATACGAGCAGTACTTC
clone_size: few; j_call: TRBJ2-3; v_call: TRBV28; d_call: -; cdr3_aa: CASSTPQGGGTDTQYF; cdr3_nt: TGTGCCAGCAGTACGCCACAGGGCGGCGGCACAGATACGCAGTATTTT
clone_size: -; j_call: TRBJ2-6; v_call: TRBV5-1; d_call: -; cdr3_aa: CASSLEGHRTLGANVLTF; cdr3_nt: TGCGCCAGCAGCTTGGAGGGACACCGAACTCTTGGGGCCAACGTCCTGACTTTC
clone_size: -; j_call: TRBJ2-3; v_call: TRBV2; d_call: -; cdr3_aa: CASSEALSTDTQYF; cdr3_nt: TGTGCCAGCAGTGAAGCGCTTTCCACAGATACGCAGTATTTT
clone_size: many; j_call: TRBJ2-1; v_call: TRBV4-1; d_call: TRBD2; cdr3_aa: CASSQYIVGTSGNNEQFF; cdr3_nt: TGCGCCAGCAGCCAATATATTGTTGGGACTAGCGGGAACAATGAGCAGTTCTTC
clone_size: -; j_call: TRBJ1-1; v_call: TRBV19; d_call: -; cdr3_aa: CASSIVGTLTEAFF; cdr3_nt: TGTGCCAGTAGTATAGTTGGGACATTAACTGAAGCTTTCTTT
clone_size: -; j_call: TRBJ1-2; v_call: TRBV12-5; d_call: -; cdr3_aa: CASGLVAGDGNYGYTF; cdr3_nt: TGTGCTAGTGGTTTGGTAGCCGGAGATGGTAACTATGGCTACACCTTC
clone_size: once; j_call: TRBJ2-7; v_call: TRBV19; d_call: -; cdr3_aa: CASSEAANTYEQYF; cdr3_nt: TGTGCCAGTAGCGAGGCGGCAAACACCTACGAGCAGTACTTC
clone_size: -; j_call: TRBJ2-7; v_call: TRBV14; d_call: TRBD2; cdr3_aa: CASSQGVSGSLEQYF; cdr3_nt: TGTGCCAGCAGCCAAGGGGTTAGCGGGAGCCTCGAGCAGTACTTC
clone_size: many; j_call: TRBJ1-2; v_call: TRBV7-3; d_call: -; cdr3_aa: CASRGSGFYGYTF; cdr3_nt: TGTGCCAGCAGGGGATCAGGGTTCTATGGCTACACCTTC
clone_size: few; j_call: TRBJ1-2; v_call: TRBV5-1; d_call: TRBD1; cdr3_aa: CASRNDRENGYTF; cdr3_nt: TGCGCCAGCAGGAACGACAGGGAAAATGGCTACACCTTC
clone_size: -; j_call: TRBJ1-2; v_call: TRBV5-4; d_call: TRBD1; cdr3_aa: CASSPTGEGYTF; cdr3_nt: TGTGCCAGCAGCCCGACAGGGGAGGGCTACACCTTC
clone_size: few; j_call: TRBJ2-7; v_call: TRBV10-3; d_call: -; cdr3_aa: CAISERASRTYEQYF; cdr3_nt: TGTGCCATCAGTGAACGAGCTAGCCGAACCTACGAGCAGTACTTC
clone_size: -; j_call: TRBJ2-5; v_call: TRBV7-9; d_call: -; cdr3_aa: CASSPRGRGLQETQYF; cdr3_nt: TGTGCCAGCAGCCCCAGGGGGCGGGGGTTACAAGAGACCCAGTACTTC
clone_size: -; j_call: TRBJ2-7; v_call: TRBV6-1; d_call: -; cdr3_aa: CASSEGATLGLEQYF; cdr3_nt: TGTGCCAGCAGTGAAGGGGCGACGCTGGGCCTCGAGCAGTACTTC
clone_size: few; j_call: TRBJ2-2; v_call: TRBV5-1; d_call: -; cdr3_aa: CASSSRLADTGELFF; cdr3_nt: TGCGCCAGCAGTTCCCGACTGGCAGACACCGGGGAGCTGTTTTTT